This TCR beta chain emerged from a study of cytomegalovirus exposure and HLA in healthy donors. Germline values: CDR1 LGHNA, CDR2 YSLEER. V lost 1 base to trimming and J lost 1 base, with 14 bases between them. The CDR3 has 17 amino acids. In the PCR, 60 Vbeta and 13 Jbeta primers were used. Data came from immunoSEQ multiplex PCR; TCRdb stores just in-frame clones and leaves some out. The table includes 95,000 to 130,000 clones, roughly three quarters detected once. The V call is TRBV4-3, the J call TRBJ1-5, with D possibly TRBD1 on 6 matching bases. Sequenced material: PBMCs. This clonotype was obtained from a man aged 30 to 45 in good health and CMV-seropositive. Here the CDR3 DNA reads TGCGCCAGCAGCCAAGGTGGGCGGGGGGCGAGCAATCAGCCCCAGCATTTT. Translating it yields CASSQGGRGASNQPQHF.